This entry lists 27 T cell receptor beta chains sequenced from one sample in a study of identical twins. MiXCR was run by TCRdb on the 5' RACE reads, yielding one entry per CDR3 protein. Altogether some 790,000 distinct CDR3 sequences are present, over 15% being singletons, with the ten largest covering around 12%. The same data also contributed to another study, on T cells expressing NK-cell markers.

The sequencing sample was made of PBMCs. The source is a woman between 18 and 29 years old in good health.

The sample holds a few counts of this clonotype. The chain employs TRBV5-6 and TRBJ2-1; D gene uncertain. The CDR3 consists of 15 residues. Looked up from germline, CDR1 is SGHDT and CDR2 is YYEEEE. With 3 bases removed from V and 5 bases from J, the gap between germline ends came to 15 bases. The CDR3 loop is CASSSLAYPDNEQFF. The CDR3 DNA sequence: TGTGCCAGCAGCTCCCTTGCGTACCCAGACAATGAGCAGTTCTTC.

The CDR3 DNA sequence: TGCGCCAGCAGCCAAGATAGAGGTAGCTCCTACGAGCAGTACTTC. It yields the protein CASSQDRGSSYEQYF. This chain joins TRBV4-3 and TRBJ2-7; unclear D gene. V was pared by 0 bases and J by 0 bases, with 9 bases between. The germline gives CDR1 LGHNA, CDR2 YSLEER. The length of the CDR3 is 15 residues.

The genes are TRBV11-2 and TRBJ2-7, with D tentatively TRBD2 (5 bases). V was cut by 6 bases and J by 2 bases, with 17 bases left in between. The CDR3 totals 15 residues. Germline V gene lookup returns CDR1 SGHAT and CDR2 FQNNGV. The CDR3 protein is CASRKTSGKTYEQYF. The CDR3 coding sequence is TGTGCCAGCAGAAAGACCAGCGGTAAAACCTACGAGCAGTACTTC.

The chain is built from TRBV7-8 and TRBJ2-1; the D is unclear. The V and J ends lost 3 bases and 2 bases respectively, with 11 bases between them. CDR3 length: 15 amino acids. CDR1 is SGHVS, CDR2 FQNEAQ, per germline. The CDR3 region has the DNA TGTGCCAGCAGCTTTGAGTGGGCCACCTACAATGAGCAGTTCTTC. Translation: CASSFEWATYNEQFF.

The chain is built from TRBV12-3 or TRBV12-4 and TRBJ2-5, with 12 bases fitting TRBD2. The V gene end was trimmed by 1 base and the J gene end by 7 bases; junction bases not matched to a gene: 4. The CDR3 spans 15 residues. In nucleotides, the CDR3 is TGTGCCAGCAGTTTAGGGACTAGCGGGGATACGACCCAGTACTTC. This sequence encodes CASSLGTSGDTTQYF.

This clonotype was observed a handful of times. The chain uses TRBV12-3 or TRBV12-4 and TRBJ2-5; weak D call: TRBD2 (7 bases). V lost 2 bases and J lost 3, with 13 bases in between. There are 15 residues in the CDR3. For the CDR3, the DNA is TGTGCCAGCAGTTTAAACCAGGGGAGGGAAGAGACCCAGTACTTC. This gives the protein CASSLNQGREETQYF.

About this clonotype: The junction differs from germline at one of its ends, possibly a read error. This rearrangement joins TRBV6-2 or TRBV6-3 to TRBJ1-1; 7 bases are a match to TRBD1. The CDR3 is made up of 14 amino acids. Per germline, CDR1 MNHEY and CDR2 SVGEGT. DNA of the CDR3: TGTTCCAGTTACTCCGGGACAGAGTACACTGAAGCTTTCTTT. Translating it yields CSSYSGTEYTEAFF.

The table lists this clonotype with a few counts. The J gene is TRBJ2-1, the V gene TRBV20-1; 9 bases map to TRBD2. The CDR3 runs 15 residues. Germline V gene lookup returns CDR1 DFQATT and CDR2 SNEGSKA (reference sequence). The V gene end was trimmed by 2 bases and the J gene end by 2 bases; junction bases not matched to a gene: 4. The CDR3 loop reads CSARQREAPYNEQFF. CDR3 nucleotides: TGCAGTGCTAGACAGCGGGAGGCCCCCTACAATGAGCAGTTCTTC.

The chain joins TRBV6-2 or TRBV6-3 to TRBJ2-3; D is possibly TRBD1 or TRBD2 (6 bases each). V lost 4 bases and J lost 3, with 11 bases in between. Germline V gene lookup returns CDR1 MNHEY and CDR2 SVGEGT. This CDR3 spans 14 amino acids. This chain's CDR3 is CASSFQGTTDTQYF. The DNA for the CDR3 is TGTGCCAGCAGTTTCCAGGGGACTACAGATACGCAGTATTTT.

The chain uses TRBV29-1 and TRBJ1-1; a possible D gene is TRBD1 (6 bases). Germline V CDR1 and CDR2: SQVTM, ANQGSEA. This CDR3 contains 12 residues. V was clipped by 4 bases and J by 10 bases, with 16 bases between them. Here the CDR3 DNA reads TGCAGCGTTGGGGCTGTTAGCAGGGGAGCTTTCTTT. It yields the protein CSVGAVSRGAFF. The full variable domain, its missing parts supplied by reference TRBV29-1 and TRBJ1-1, is SAVISQKPSRDICQRGTSLTIQCQVDSQVTMMFWYRQQPGQSLTLIATANQGSEATYESGFVIDKFPISRPNLTFSTLTVSNMSPEDSSIYLCSVGAVSRGAFFGQGTRLTVV.

The chain recombines TRBV3-1 with TRBJ2-6; the D gene is possibly TRBD1 (6 bases). The CDR3 contains 15 residues. The germline V gene encodes CDR1 LGHDT and CDR2 YNNKEL (reference sequence). Between the trimmed V and J ends, which lost 6 bases and 4 bases, there was a span of 13 bases. DNA for the CDR3: TGTGCCAGCAGAACAGGGCTTGGCGGGGCCAACGTCCTGACTTTC. Translating it yields CASRTGLGGANVLTF.

This clonotype occurred a few times. The chain employs TRBV20-1 and TRBJ2-4; 14 positions match TRBD2. In germline, CDR1 is DFQATT, CDR2 SNEGSKA (reference sequence). This CDR3 spans 13 amino acids. After removal of 3 bases from V and 13 bases from J, the junction contained 5 bases not matched to a gene. CDR3 sequence (DNA): TGCAGTGCTAGTGTGGGACTAGCGGGAGCCCAGTACTTC. Translation: CSASVGLAGAQYF.

The rearrangement uses TRBV11-2 and TRBJ2-7; 9 bases are shared with TRBD1. After removal of 4 bases from V and 4 bases from J, the junction contained 11 bases not matched to a gene. From germline, CDR1 is SGHAT and CDR2 FQNNGV. The CDR3 length is 16 residues. CDR3 in DNA: TGTGCCAGCAGCTACCGGGACAGGGCCTCTCCTTACGAGCAGTACTTC. It encodes CASSYRDRASPYEQYF.

The V and J genes are TRBV19 and TRBJ2-2; the D is unclear. Per germline, CDR1 LNHDA and CDR2 SQIVND (reference sequence). Trimming removed 6 bases from V and 4 bases from J, with 12 bases in between. The CDR3 extends over 14 amino acids. The CDR3 nucleotides are TGTGCCAGTAGCTCCGGTTTACTCACCGGGGAGCTGTTTTTT. Its translation: CASSSGLLTGELFF.

This clonotype was counted a few times. The chain couples TRBV9 to TRBJ1-1, with 7 bases aligning to TRBD1. This CDR3 is built from 14 residues. Germline CDR1 is SGDLS and CDR2 is YYNGEE. V shed 6 bases, J shed 2 bases, and the junction held 7 bases outside the gene matches. Here the CDR3 reads CASTRDRDNTEAFF. The CDR3 DNA reads TGTGCCAGCACCCGGGACAGAGATAACACTGAAGCTTTCTTT.

This clonotype was recorded a few times. The chain employs TRBV5-1 and TRBJ2-5; no firm D call. Germline V gene sequence: CDR1 SGHRS, CDR2 YFSETQ. The CDR3 loop spans 12 amino acids. V lost 3 bases and J lost 3, with 6 bases in between. The CDR3 DNA sequence: TGCGCCAGCAGCTCAGTAGAAGAGACCCAGTACTTC. Residues: CASSSVEETQYF. Full variable domain (rest looked up from reference TRBV5-1 and TRBJ2-5): KAGVTQTPRYLIKTRGQQVTLSCSPISGHRSVSWYQQTPGQGLQFLFEYFSETQRNKGNFPGRFSGRQFSNSRSEMNVSTLELGDSALYLCASSSVEETQYFGPGTRLLVL.

This clonotype was seen at least ten times. V gene TRBV10-3 combines with J gene TRBJ2-1; 8 bases match TRBD2. Per germline, CDR1 ENHRY and CDR2 SYGVKD. V lost 6 bases, J lost 4 bases, and 5 bases stayed unmatched. The CDR3 spans 14 residues. CDR3 coding DNA: TGTGCCATCAGGGGAGCGGGGGCTTACAATGAGCAGTTCTTC. This gives the protein CAIRGAGAYNEQFF.

This clonotype occurred a few times. The CDR3 nucleotides are TGTGCCAGCAGTTACGAGGGCGGGAGTTTGACAGATACGCAGTATTTT. This gives the protein CASSYEGGSLTDTQYF. V is TRBV6-2 or TRBV6-3 and J is TRBJ2-3; 7 nucleotides match TRBD2. Per the germline V gene, CDR1 is MNHEY and CDR2 is SVGEGT. CDR3 length: 16 residues. Trimming cost V 2 bases and J 3 bases; bases outside gene matches: 8.

This clonotype was recorded a few times. The rearrangement links TRBV24-1 to TRBJ2-1; 8 bases line up with TRBD2. CDR1 is KGHDR, CDR2 SFDVKD, per germline. The CDR3 runs 14 residues. Unmatched junction bases numbered 1, after V lost 4 bases and J lost 3 bases. The CDR3 loop is CATSEGTSYNEQFF. CDR3 nucleotide sequence: TGTGCCACCAGTGAGGGGACTAGCTACAATGAGCAGTTCTTC.

The chain is built from TRBV29-1 and TRBJ1-4; D is ambiguous. The CDR3 spans 14 residues. Germline CDR1 SQVTM, CDR2 ANQGSEA. V was cut by 3 bases and J by 4 bases, with 12 bases left in between. CDR3 sequence: CSVEAGPDNEKLFF. For the CDR3, the DNA is TGCAGCGTTGAGGCTGGGCCCGATAATGAAAAACTGTTTTTT.

The chain joins TRBV2 to TRBJ2-5, with D possibly TRBD2 on 5 matching bases. Germline V CDR1 and CDR2: SNHLY, FYNNEI. This CDR3 comprises 12 residues. Trimming shortened V by 10 bases and J by 2 bases, and 11 bases separated the two germline ends. The CDR3 loop is CATGREQETQYF. CDR3 DNA sequence: TGTGCCACTGGACGGGAACAAGAGACCCAGTACTTC.

V usage is TRBV27 and J usage is TRBJ1-6, with D hard to call. CDR1 and CDR2 (germline): MNHEY, SMNVEV (reference sequence). Trimming shortened V by 8 bases and J by 3 bases, and 14 bases separated the two germline ends. This CDR3 is 15 amino acids long. The CDR3 reads CASGRALDYNSPLHF. CDR3 DNA: TGTGCCAGCGGGAGAGCCTTGGACTATAATTCACCCCTCCACTTT.

There are a few counts of this clonotype. V is TRBV7-8 and J is TRBJ2-7, with 11 bases matching TRBD1. CDR3 length equals 16 residues. From germline, CDR1 is SGHVS and CDR2 FQNEAQ. The V gene end was trimmed by 4 bases and the J gene end by 4 bases; junction bases not matched to a gene: 9. CDR3 sequence: CASSSGTGGIGYEQYF. The CDR3 nucleotides are TGTGCCAGCAGCTCCGGGACAGGGGGAATTGGGTACGAGCAGTACTTC.

This clonotype was recorded a few times. The chain has TRBV7-2 and TRBJ1-1, with 8 bases fitting TRBD1. In germline, CDR1 is SGHTA, CDR2 FQGNSA. Losses at the gene ends were 6 bases for V and 3 bases for J; bases not matched to a gene: 6. The CDR3 loop spans 14 amino acids. The DNA of the CDR3 is TGTGCCAGCAGTTTAAACAGGGGGGACACTGAAGCTTTCTTT. Protein product: CASSLNRGDTEAFF. The full variable domain, with the rest looked up from reference TRBV7-2 and TRBJ1-1, is GAGVSQSPSNKVTEKGKDVELRCDPISGHTALYWYRQSLGQGLEFLIYFQGNSAPDKSGLPSDRFSAERTGGSVSTLTIQRTQQEDSAVYLCASSLNRGDTEAFFGQGTRLTVV.

The rearrangement joins TRBV7-7 to TRBJ2-3; 12 bases match TRBD2. Losses at the gene ends were 4 bases for V and 7 bases for J; bases not matched to a gene: 15. CDR1 and CDR2 from the germline V gene are SSHAT and FNYEAQ (reference sequence). The CDR3 sequence is 18 residues long. CDR3 in DNA: TGTGCCAGCAGCTCAGGCCCGCCGACTAGCGGGAGTGGGTATACGCAGTATTTT. Protein sequence: CASSSGPPTSGSGYTQYF.

The chain couples TRBV4-3 to TRBJ2-1, with 8 bases identical to TRBD2. The CDR3 totals 14 residues. Germline V gene sequence: CDR1 LGHNA, CDR2 YSLEER. Trimming at V came to 2 bases and at J to 9 bases, leaving 6 bases not matched to a gene. The CDR3 reads CASSQHSGEGEQFF. CDR3 bases: TGCGCCAGCAGCCAACATAGCGGGGAGGGTGAGCAGTTCTTC.

V and J are TRBV6-5 and TRBJ1-5; a possible D gene is TRBD1 (5 bases). The germline CDR1 and CDR2 sequences are MNHEY and SVGAGI. This CDR3 region has 14 residues. The V gene lost 4 bases and the J gene lost 6 bases, with 13 bases spanning the gap. CDR3 sequence: CASSLTGVTQPQHF. The CDR3 DNA sequence: TGTGCCAGCAGTTTGACGGGGGTCACTCAGCCCCAGCATTTT.